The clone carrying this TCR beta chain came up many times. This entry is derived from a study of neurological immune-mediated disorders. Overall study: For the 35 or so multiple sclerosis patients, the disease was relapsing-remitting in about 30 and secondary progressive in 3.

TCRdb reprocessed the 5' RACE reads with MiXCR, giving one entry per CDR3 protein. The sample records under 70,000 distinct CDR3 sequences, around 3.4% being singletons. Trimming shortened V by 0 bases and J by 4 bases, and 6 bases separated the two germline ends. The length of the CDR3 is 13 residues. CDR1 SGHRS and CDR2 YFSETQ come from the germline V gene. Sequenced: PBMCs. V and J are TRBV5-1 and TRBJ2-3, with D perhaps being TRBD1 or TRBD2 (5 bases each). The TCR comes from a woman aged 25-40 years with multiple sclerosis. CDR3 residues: CASSLAGPDTQYF. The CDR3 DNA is TGCGCCAGCAGCTTGGCGGGGCCAGATACGCAGTATTTT.